One and the same sample provided the 15 T cell receptor beta chains below, sequenced in a study of cytomegalovirus exposure and HLA in healthy donors (TCRdb year 2017). The method was the immunoSEQ multiplex PCR assay. For the multiplex PCR, a mixture combining 60 forward primers for TCR Vbeta segments and 13 reverse primers for TCR Jbeta segments was used. The table was pulled from immuneACCESS by TCRdb, which kept in-frame rearrangements only. Such tables lose some clones; where checked, under half of the loss comes from unresolved V genes, and the rest has no known cause. The table for this sample lists just over 150,000 clones; 60% to 80% of them were counted only once. The top ten clones comprise about 1.4% of the sample. Sequenced input: PBMCs. These receptors all come from a young woman in good health and CMV-seronegative.

This clone has a handful of counts. This chain connects TRBV19 to TRBJ1-5; D uncertain. CDR1 and CDR2 (germline): LNHDA, SQIVND (reference sequence). V was shortened by 9 bases and J by 8 bases, with 26 bases between the two germline ends. The CDR3 spans 16 residues. CDR3 amino acids: CASLSTARSLFEPQHF. Written as DNA, the CDR3 is TGTGCCAGCTTAAGTACTGCCCGTTCACTTTTCGAGCCCCAGCATTTT.

This clone turned up a few times. This rearrangement joins TRBV14 to TRBJ1-2; tentatively, D is TRBD1 (6 bases). Per the germline V gene, CDR1 is SGHDN and CDR2 is FVKESK. V lost 3 bases and J 2 bases, leaving 13 bases between the germline ends. This CDR3 is built from 15 residues. CDR3 sequence (DNA): TGTGCCAGCAGCCACGTCCAGGGGTGGAACTATGGCTACACCTTC. Translated: CASSHVQGWNYGYTF.

This chain links TRBV9 with TRBJ1-1, with D perhaps matching TRBD1 (5 bases). This CDR3 is built from 14 residues. V lost 2 bases and J lost 11, with 19 bases in between. Germline V gives CDR1 SGDLS, CDR2 YYNGEE. CDR3 region: CASSVTQGLPGAFF. The CDR3 region has the DNA TGTGCCAGCAGCGTCACCCAGGGCCTCCCAGGGGCTTTCTTT. Combining the CDR3 with reference TRBV9 and TRBJ1-1 gives the whole variable domain DSGVTQTPKHLITATGQRVTLRCSPRSGDLSVYWYQQSLDQGLQFLIQYYNGEERAKGNILERFSAQQFPDLHSELNLSSLELGDSALYFCASSVTQGLPGAFFGQGTRLTVV.

J is TRBJ2-7 and V is TRBV4-1, with 9 bases lining up with TRBD2. V lost 1 base and J lost 6; bases outside the gene matches: 10. Germline V gene data show CDR1 as MGHRA and CDR2 as YSYEKL. The CDR3 extends over 16 amino acids. CDR3 sequence: CASSQGLAGLPAEQYF. CDR3 nucleotides: TGCGCCAGCAGCCAAGGGCTAGCGGGGCTCCCCGCCGAGCAGTACTTC.

The V call is TRBV28, the J call TRBJ2-1; 15 nucleotides agree with TRBD2. Germline trimming cut 5 bases from V and 6 bases from J; bases unmatched to any gene: 8. The CDR3 covers 17 residues. Looked up from germline, CDR1 is MDHEN and CDR2 is SYDVKM. CDR3 protein: CASSPGTSGGIINEQFF. DNA of the CDR3: TGTGCCAGCAGTCCCGGGACTAGCGGGGGGATTATCAATGAGCAGTTCTTC.

V usage is TRBV5-1 and J usage is TRBJ1-1, with no clear D. This CDR3 is 13 amino acids long. Germline lookup yields CDR1 SGHRS and CDR2 YFSETQ. V was pared by 4 bases and J by 1 base, with 8 bases between. CDR3 sequence (DNA): TGCGCCAGCAGCCAACGACAGAACACTGAAGCTTTCTTT. It codes for CASSQRQNTEAFF. Based on the CDR3 plus reference TRBV5-1 and TRBJ1-1, the full variable domain is KAGVTQTPRYLIKTRGQQVTLSCSPISGHRSVSWYQQTPGQGLQFLFEYFSETQRNKGNFPGRFSGRQFSNSRSEMNVSTLELGDSALYLCASSQRQNTEAFFGQGTRLTVV.

The genes are TRBV30 and TRBJ2-7; tentatively, D is TRBD1 (6 bases). Germline V gene sequence: CDR1 GTSNPN, CDR2 SVGIG (reference sequence). The CDR3 is 12 residues long. V lost 5 bases and J lost 3, with 11 bases in between. CDR3 DNA sequence: TGTGCCTGGGGACAGTTTCGCTACGAGCAGTACTTC. Amino acids: CAWGQFRYEQYF.

The V call is TRBV27, the J call TRBJ2-1, with D hard to call. Trimming cost V 7 bases and J 9 bases, with 10 bases left between them. Germline V gene data show CDR1 as MNHEY and CDR2 as SMNVEV (reference sequence). The CDR3 contains 11 residues. The CDR3 region has the DNA TGTGCCAGCACCTCCGGTGGTGAGCAGTTCTTC. This codes for CASTSGGEQFF.

This clone was picked up a small number of times. The chain has TRBV10-3 and TRBJ2-5; the match to TRBD2 covers 8 bases. This CDR3 spans 17 amino acids. Trimming at V came to 3 bases and at J to 5 bases, leaving 14 bases not matched to a gene. Germline CDR1 ENHRY, CDR2 SYGVKD. The CDR3 protein is CAISEGGLVLIGETQYF. CDR3 in DNA: TGTGCCATCAGTGAAGGGGGACTAGTGCTCATCGGCGAGACCCAGTACTTC.

Comment on this clone: This same CDR3 is encoded by further DNA sequences in the sample. The rearrangement uses TRBV9 and TRBJ1-1; D perhaps matches TRBD1 (6 bases). CDR3 size: 14 residues. Looked up from germline, CDR1 is SGDLS and CDR2 is YYNGEE. Trimming took 0 bases from V and 4 from J, leaving 10 bases between them. CDR3 sequence reads: CASSVGGLGTEAFF. As DNA, the CDR3 is TGTGCCAGCAGCGTAGGGGGGCTCGGCACTGAAGCTTTCTTT. Full variable domain (missing parts from reference TRBV9 and TRBJ1-1): DSGVTQTPKHLITATGQRVTLRCSPRSGDLSVYWYQQSLDQGLQFLIQYYNGEERAKGNILERFSAQQFPDLHSELNLSSLELGDSALYFCASSVGGLGTEAFFGQGTRLTVV.

V gene TRBV19 combines with J gene TRBJ1-6; TRBD1 might be the D (6 bases). The CDR3 totals 13 residues. Germline-derived CDR1 and CDR2 are LNHDA and SQIVND (reference sequence). V shed 7 bases and J shed 8 bases, with 12 bases lying between them. The DNA of the CDR3 is TGTGCCAGTAAATGGGCAGGGGATTCACCCCTCCACTTT. Protein: CASKWAGDSPLHF.

The CDR3 nucleotides are TGTGCCAGTAGTAGTCGGGACAGGGTTACAGATACGCAGTATTTT. Translated, it gives CASSSRDRVTDTQYF. V is TRBV19 and J is TRBJ2-3, with 9 bases aligning to TRBD1. CDR1 and CDR2 from the germline V gene are LNHDA and SQIVND (reference sequence). The CDR3 totals 15 residues. The trim removed 4 bases at V and 3 bases at J, leaving 5 bases unmatched.

V usage is TRBV6-6 and J usage is TRBJ2-4, with 9 bases matching TRBD2. V was clipped by 7 bases and J by 8 bases; unmatched bases: 9. Germline V CDR1 and CDR2: MNHNY, SVGAGI (reference sequence). This CDR3 region has 14 residues. The CDR3 nucleotides read TGTGCCAGCAAACATAGCGGGGGTGAGGACATTCAGTACTTC. It codes for CASKHSGGEDIQYF.

J is TRBJ1-1 and V is TRBV27, with 12 positions matching TRBD1. The CDR3 runs to 17 residues. The ends lost 5 bases at V and 5 bases at J; junction bases unmatched: 12. Per the germline V gene, CDR1 is MNHEY and CDR2 is SMNVEV (reference sequence). The CDR3 DNA sequence: TGTGCCAGCAGTAGGGACAGGGGGCAGGTCGAGAGGACTGAAGCTTTCTTT. This codes for CASSRDRGQVERTEAFF.

This chain uses TRBV6-1 with TRBJ2-5, with D possibly TRBD2 on 6 matching bases. The V end lost 7 bases, the J end lost 4 bases, and 10 bases lay between the germline ends. Germline CDR1 is MNHNS and CDR2 is SASEGT. The CDR3 runs 12 residues. The CDR3 nucleotides are TGTGCCAGCAAAGGAGCGGGAGAGACCCAGTACTTC. It codes for CASKGAGETQYF.